This TCR beta chain was observed in a study of spatial heterogeneity in lung cancer. This sample's time point: sample taken at primary tumor resection. No cells were sorted before sequencing. The whole RNA sequenced was extracted from tumor, nontumor lung or frozen PBMC. Each CDR3 protein gets one entry after TCRdb re-called the 5' RACE reads with MiXCR. The top ten clones hold roughly 4.5% of a sample with roughly 80,000 distinct CDR3 sequences, roughly 12% of them seen once. Looked up from germline, CDR1 is LNHDA and CDR2 is SQIVND (reference sequence). Trimming took 8 bases from V and 4 from J; bases not matched to a gene: 4. This CDR3 has 13 amino acids.

This sequence joins TRBV19 and TRBJ1-5, with 8 bases matching TRBD1. The receptor was derived from a male donor with early-stage non-small cell lung cancer. Sequencing was performed on PBMCs, taken at surgery. The CDR3 nucleotides are TGTGCCAGTTTAGGGACAGGTAATCAGCCCCAGCATTTT. Translating it yields CASLGTGNQPQHF.